In this sample, the clone carrying this T cell receptor (beta chain) turned up a few times. The second PCR ran roughly 7 to 11 cycles with a sample-barcoded 5' primer and J-beta primers. TCRdb passed the 5' RACE reads through MiXCR, listing each CDR3 protein once. The data contain some 1,800,000 distinct CDR3 sequences, approximately 40% of them seen just once; the ten biggest clones take up more than 20%. The data stem from a study of blood T cells in healthy people across ages. The CDR3 sequence is 13 residues long. Per the germline V gene, CDR1 is SGHTA and CDR2 is FQGTGA. V gave up 5 bases and J gave up 6 bases; unmatched junction bases: 7.

Sequencing was performed on blood. This chain uses TRBV7-3 with TRBJ2-7, with 7 bases aligning to TRBD2. This TCR was recovered from a human donor in good health. DNA for the CDR3: TGTGCCAGCAGCCCCGCGGGGGTCCCCGAGCAGTACTTC. Translating it yields CASSPAGVPEQYF.